The sequence of this T cell receptor (beta chain) was determined in a study of blood T cell dynamics during melanoma immunotherapy. A note on this clone: The target antigen is unknown.

Noted time point: week 3, after first cycle of checkpoint inhibitor. Study conclusions and caveats: Whether repertoire-driving clones were melanoma-specific could not be determined.

Clones were read by immunoSEQ multiplex PCR, and TCRdb kept only the in-frame ones, dropping some. The table includes around 12,000 clones, nearly 90% detected once. There are 14 residues in the CDR3. The J segment lost 4 bases and the V segment lost 5 bases, leaving 5 bases of the junction unmatched. Germline V gives CDR1 SGHAT, CDR2 FQNNGV. The source was blood, collected from a patient treated with checkpoint blockade. The rearrangement links TRBV11-2 to TRBJ1-2; 9 positions agree with TRBD1. This TCR came from a human donor with melanoma. The CDR3 sequence is CASSPRTGAYGYTF. The DNA for the CDR3 is TGTGCCAGCAGCCCACGGACAGGGGCCTATGGCTACACCTTC. Filled out from reference TRBV11-2 and TRBJ1-2, the complete variable domain reads EAGVAQSPRYKIIEKRQSVAFWCNPISGHATLYWYQQILGQGPKLLIQFQNNGVVDDSQLPKDRFSAERLKGVDSTLKIQPAKLEDSAVYLCASSPRTGAYGYTFGSGTRLTVV.